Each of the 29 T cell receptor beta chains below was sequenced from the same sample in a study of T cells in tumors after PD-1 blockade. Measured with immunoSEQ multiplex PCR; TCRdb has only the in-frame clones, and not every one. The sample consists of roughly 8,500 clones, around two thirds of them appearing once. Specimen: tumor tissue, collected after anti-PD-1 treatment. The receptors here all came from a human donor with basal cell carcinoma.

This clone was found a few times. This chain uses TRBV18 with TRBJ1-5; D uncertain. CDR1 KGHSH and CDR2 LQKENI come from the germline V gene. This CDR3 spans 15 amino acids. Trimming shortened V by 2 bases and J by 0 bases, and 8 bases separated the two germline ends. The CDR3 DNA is TGTGCCAGCTCACCAATCGGAAATAGCAATCAGCCCCAGCATTTT. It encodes CASSPIGNSNQPQHF.

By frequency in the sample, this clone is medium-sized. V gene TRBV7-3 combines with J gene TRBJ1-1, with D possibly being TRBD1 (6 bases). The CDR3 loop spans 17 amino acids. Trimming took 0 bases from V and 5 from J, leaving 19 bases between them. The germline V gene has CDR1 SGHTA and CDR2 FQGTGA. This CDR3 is CASSLTGGVQGRTEAFF. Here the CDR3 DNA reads TGTGCCAGCAGCTTAACGGGCGGTGTTCAGGGGAGGACTGAAGCTTTCTTT.

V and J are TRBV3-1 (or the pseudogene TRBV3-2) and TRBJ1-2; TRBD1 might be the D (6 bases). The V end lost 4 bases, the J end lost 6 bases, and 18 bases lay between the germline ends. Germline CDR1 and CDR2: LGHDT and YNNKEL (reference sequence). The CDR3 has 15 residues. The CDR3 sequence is CASSPEGGLKDGYTF. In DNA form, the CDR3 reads TGTGCCAGCAGCCCCGAGGGGGGGCTAAAGGATGGCTACACCTTC.

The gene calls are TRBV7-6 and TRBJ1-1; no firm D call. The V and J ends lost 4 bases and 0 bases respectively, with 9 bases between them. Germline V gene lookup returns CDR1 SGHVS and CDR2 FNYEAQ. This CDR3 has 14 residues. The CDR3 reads CASSSQSLNTEAFF. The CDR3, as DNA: TGTGCCAGCAGCTCACAATCTCTGAACACTGAAGCTTTCTTT.

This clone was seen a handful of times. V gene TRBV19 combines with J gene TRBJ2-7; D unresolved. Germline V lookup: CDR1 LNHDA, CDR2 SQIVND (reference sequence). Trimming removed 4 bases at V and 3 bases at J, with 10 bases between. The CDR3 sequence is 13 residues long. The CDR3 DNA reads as TGTGCCAGTAGTACCCTATCAGGCTACGAGCAGTACTTC. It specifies CASSTLSGYEQYF.

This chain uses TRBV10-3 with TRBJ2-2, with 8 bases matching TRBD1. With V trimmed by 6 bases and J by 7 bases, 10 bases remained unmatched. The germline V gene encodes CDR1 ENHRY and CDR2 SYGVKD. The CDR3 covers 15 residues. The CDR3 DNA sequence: TGTGCCATCAGGGGATCTCAGGGGGCCATCGGGGAGCTGTTTTTT. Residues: CAIRGSQGAIGELFF.

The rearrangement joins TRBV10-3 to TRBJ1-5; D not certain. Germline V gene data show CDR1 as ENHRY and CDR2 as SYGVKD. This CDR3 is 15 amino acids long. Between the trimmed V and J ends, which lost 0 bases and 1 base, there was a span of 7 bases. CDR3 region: CAISESGGSNQPQHF. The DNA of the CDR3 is TGTGCCATCAGTGAGTCAGGAGGAAGCAATCAGCCCCAGCATTTT.

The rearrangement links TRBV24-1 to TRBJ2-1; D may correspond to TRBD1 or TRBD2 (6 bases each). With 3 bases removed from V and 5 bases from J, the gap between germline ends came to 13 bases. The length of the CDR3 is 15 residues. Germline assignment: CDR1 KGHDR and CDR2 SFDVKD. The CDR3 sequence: CATSDGGGANNEQFF. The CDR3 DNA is TGTGCCACCAGTGATGGGGGCGGGGCAAACAATGAGCAGTTCTTC.

The CDR3 nucleotides are TGTGCCAGCAGTCGAACGGTGGACTCCTACGAGCAGTACTTC. It is translated as CASSRTVDSYEQYF. The V gene is TRBV2, the J gene TRBJ2-7; D is unclear. The CDR3 extends over 14 amino acids. Trimming removed 5 bases at V and 0 bases at J, with 11 bases between. Looked up from germline, CDR1 is SNHLY and CDR2 is FYNNEI.

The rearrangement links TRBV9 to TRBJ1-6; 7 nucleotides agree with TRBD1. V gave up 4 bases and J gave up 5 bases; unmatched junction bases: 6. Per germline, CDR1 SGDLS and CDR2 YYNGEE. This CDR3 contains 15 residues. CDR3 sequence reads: CASSSGDRDNSPLHF. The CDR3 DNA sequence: TGTGCCAGCAGCTCCGGGGACAGAGATAATTCACCCCTCCACTTT.

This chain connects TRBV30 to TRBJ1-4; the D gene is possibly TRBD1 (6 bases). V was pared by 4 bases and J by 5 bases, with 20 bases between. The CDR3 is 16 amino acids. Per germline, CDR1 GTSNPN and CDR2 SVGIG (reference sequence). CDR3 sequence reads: CAWKQNPNGQNEKLFF. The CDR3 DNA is TGTGCCTGGAAGCAGAACCCTAACGGACAGAATGAAAAACTGTTTTTT.

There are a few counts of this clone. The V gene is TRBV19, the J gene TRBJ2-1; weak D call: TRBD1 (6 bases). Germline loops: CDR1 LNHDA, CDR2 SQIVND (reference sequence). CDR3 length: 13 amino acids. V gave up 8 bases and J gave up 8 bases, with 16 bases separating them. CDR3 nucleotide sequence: TGTGCCAGTGGTTATGACAGGACCGATGAGCAGTTCTTC. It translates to CASGYDRTDEQFF.

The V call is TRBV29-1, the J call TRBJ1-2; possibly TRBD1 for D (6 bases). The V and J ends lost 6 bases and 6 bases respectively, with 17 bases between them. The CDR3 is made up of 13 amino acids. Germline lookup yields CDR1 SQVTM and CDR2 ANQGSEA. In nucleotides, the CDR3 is TGCAGCGTGGGGGGGGATACAGGGAATGGCTACACCTTC. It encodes CSVGGDTGNGYTF.

The CDR3 reads CASSPTLAGDTDTQYF. CDR3 DNA: TGTGCCAGCAGCCCCACACTAGCGGGGGACACAGATACGCAGTATTTT. The V call is TRBV5-6, the J call TRBJ2-3, with 11 nucleotides matching TRBD2. With 4 bases clipped from V and 2 bases from J, the junction kept 6 bases outside the gene matches. Germline CDR1 SGHDT, CDR2 YYEEEE. CDR3 length: 16 amino acids.

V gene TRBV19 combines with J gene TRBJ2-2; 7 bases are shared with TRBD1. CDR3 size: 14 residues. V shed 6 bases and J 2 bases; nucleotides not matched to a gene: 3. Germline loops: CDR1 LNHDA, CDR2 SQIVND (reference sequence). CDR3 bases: TGTGCCAGTAGGGGGACAGCAAACACCGGGGAGCTGTTTTTT. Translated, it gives CASRGTANTGELFF. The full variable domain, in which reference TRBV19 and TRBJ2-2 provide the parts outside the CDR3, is DGGITQSPKYLFRKEGQNVTLSCEQNLNHDAMYWYRQDPGQGLRLIYYSQIVNDFQKGDIAEGYSVSREKKESFPLTVTSAQKNPTAFYLCASRGTANTGELFFGEGSRLTVL.

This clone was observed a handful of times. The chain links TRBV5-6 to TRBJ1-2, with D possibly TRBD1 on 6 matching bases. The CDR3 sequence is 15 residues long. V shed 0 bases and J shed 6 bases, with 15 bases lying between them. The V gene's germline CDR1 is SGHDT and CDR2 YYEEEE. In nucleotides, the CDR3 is TGTGCCAGCAGCTTGGGATTTACAGGGAGGAATGGCTACACCTTC. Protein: CASSLGFTGRNGYTF.

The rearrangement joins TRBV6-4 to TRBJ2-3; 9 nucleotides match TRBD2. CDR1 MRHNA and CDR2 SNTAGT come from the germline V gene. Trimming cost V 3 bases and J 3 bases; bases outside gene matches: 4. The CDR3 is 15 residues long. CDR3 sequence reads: CASSEGAGGTDTQYF. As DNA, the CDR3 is TGTGCCAGCAGTGAAGGAGCGGGGGGAACAGATACGCAGTATTTT.

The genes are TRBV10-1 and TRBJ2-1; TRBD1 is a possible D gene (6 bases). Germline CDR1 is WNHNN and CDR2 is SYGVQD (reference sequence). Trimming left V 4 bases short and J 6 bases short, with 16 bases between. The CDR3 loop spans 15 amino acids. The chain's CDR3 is CASSGGPQGSNEQFF. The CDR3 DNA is TGCGCCAGCAGTGGGGGGCCTCAGGGGAGCAATGAGCAGTTCTTC.

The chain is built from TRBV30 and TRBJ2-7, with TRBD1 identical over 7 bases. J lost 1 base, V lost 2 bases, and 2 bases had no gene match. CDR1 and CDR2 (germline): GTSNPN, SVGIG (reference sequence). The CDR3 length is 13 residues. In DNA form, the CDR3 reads TGTGCCTGGAGTCGGGACAGTTCCTACGAGCAGTACTTC. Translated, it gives CAWSRDSSYEQYF.

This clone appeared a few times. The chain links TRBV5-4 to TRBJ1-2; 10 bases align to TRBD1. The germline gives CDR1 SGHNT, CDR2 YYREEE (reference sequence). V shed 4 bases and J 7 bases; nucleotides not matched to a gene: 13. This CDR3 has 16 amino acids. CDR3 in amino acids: CASSPGGGQGLLGYTF. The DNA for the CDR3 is TGTGCCAGCAGCCCGGGAGGGGGACAGGGGCTGCTTGGCTACACCTTC.

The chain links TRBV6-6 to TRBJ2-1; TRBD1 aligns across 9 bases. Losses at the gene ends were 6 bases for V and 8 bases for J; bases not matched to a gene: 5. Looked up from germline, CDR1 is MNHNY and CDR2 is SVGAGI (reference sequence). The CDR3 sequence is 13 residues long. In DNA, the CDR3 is TGTGCCAGCAGAACGGGACAGGGTCATGAGCAGTTCTTC. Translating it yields CASRTGQGHEQFF.

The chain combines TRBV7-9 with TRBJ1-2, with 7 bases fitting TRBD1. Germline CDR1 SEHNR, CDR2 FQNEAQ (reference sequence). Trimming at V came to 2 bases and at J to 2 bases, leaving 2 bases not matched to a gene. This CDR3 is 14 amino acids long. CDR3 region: CASSLQGVNYGYTF. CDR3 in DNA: TGTGCCAGCAGCTTACAGGGGGTGAACTATGGCTACACCTTC.

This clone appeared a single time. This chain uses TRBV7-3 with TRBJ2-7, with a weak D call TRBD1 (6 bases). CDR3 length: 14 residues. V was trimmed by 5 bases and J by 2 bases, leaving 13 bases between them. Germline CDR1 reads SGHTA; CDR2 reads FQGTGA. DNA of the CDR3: TGTGCCAGCAGCGAGGGGGACGGAGCCTACGAGCAGTACTTC. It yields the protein CASSEGDGAYEQYF.

DNA of the CDR3: TGCGCCAGCAGCTTGGCCGCGGGGAGTTCTGAAGCTTTCTTT. This encodes CASSLAAGSSEAFF. The chain employs TRBV5-1 and TRBJ1-1; D call uncertain. This CDR3 contains 14 residues. In germline, CDR1 is SGHRS, CDR2 YFSETQ. With 0 bases removed from V and 6 bases from J, the gap between germline ends came to 12 bases.

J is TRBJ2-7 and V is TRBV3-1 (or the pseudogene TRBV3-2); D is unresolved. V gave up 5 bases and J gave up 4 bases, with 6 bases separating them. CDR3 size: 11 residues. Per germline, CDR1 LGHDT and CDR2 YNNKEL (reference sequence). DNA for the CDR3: TGTGCCAGCAGCTCCGGGTACGAGCAGTACTTC. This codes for CASSSGYEQYF.

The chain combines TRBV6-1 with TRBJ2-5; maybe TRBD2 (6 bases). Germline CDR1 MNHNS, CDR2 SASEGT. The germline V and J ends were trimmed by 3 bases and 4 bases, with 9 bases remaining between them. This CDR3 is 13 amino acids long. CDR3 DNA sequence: TGTGCCAGCAGTGATGTGCGGGGAGAGACCCAGTACTTC. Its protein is CASSDVRGETQYF.

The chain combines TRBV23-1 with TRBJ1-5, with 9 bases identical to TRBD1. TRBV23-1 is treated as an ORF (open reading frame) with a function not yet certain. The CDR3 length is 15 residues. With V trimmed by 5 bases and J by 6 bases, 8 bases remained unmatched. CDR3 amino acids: CASSSPGQGCQPQHF. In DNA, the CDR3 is TGCGCCAGCAGTTCCCCGGGACAGGGTTGTCAGCCCCAGCATTTT.

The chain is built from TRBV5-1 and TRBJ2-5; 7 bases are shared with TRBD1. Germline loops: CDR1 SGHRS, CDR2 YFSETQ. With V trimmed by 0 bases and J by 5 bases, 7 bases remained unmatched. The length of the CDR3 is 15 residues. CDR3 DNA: TGCGCCAGCAGCTTGGGTACAGGGGTTTTGGAGACCCAGTACTTC. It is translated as CASSLGTGVLETQYF. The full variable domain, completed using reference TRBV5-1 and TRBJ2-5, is KAGVTQTPRYLIKTRGQQVTLSCSPISGHRSVSWYQQTPGQGLQFLFEYFSETQRNKGNFPGRFSGRQFSNSRSEMNVSTLELGDSALYLCASSLGTGVLETQYFGPGTRLLVL.

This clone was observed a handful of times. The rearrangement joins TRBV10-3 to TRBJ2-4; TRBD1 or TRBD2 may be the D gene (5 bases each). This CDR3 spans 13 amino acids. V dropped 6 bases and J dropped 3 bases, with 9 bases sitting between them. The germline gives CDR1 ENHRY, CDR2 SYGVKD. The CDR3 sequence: CAISWDGKNIQYF. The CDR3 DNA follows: TGTGCCATCAGCTGGGACGGCAAAAACATTCAGTACTTC.